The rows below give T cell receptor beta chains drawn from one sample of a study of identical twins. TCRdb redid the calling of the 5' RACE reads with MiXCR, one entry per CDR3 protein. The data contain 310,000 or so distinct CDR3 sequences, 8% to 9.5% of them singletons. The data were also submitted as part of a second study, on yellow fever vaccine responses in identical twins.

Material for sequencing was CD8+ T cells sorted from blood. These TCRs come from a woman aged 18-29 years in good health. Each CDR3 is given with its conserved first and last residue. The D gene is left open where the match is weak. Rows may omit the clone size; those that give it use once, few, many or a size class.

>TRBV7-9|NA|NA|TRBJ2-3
TGTGCCAGCAGCTTAGCGGCGGGCACCACAGATACGCAGTATTTT
CASSLAAGTTDTQYF
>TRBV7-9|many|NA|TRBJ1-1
TGTGCCAGCAGCTCAGGTTTGAGGGGCTCACACACTGAAGCTTTCTTT
CASSSGLRGSHTEAFF
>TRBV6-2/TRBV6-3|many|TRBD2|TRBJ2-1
TGTGCCAGCAGTGCCCCTCGACTAGCGGGAGTCGATGAGCAGTTCTTC
CASSAPRLAGVDEQFF
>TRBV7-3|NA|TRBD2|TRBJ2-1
TGTGCCAGCAGCTTGAGCGGGGGGGCCCCCTACAATGAGCAGTTCTTC
CASSLSGGAPYNEQFF
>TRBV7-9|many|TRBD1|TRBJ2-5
TGTGCCAGCAGCCCCCGACAGGGGTGGGGGCAAGAGACCCAGTACTTC
CASSPRQGWGQETQYF
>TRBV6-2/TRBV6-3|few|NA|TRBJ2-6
TGTGCCAGCAGGCGTACAGGGACGGGGGCCAACGTCCTGACTTTC
CASRRTGTGANVLTF
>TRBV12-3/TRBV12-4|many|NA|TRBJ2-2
TGTGCCAGCAGTCTGGGGGGGGGCGCAGACACCGGGGAGCTGTTTTTT
CASSLGGGADTGELFF
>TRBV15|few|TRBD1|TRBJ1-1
TGTGCCACCAGCAGAGAGGGGACAGCCAACACTGAAGCTTTCTTT
CATSREGTANTEAFF
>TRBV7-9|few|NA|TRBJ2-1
TGTGCCAGCAGCTTACCCATTAGCGGCCCGTCCTACAATGAGCAGTTCTTC
CASSLPISGPSYNEQFF
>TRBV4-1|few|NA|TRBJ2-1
TGCGCCAGCAGCCAAGTTGTGGGCGATGAGCAGTTCTTC
CASSQVVGDEQFF
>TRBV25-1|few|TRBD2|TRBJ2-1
TGTGCCACCTACGGAACCGGGACTAGCGGGAGGTACGAGCAGTTCTTC
CATYGTGTSGRYEQFF
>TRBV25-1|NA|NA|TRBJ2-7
TGTGCCAGCAGTGGCCTGGAGCCCGAGCAGTACTTC
CASSGLEPEQYF
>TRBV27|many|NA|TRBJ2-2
TGTGCCAGCAGTTTATCGGGCACCGGGGAGCTGTTTTTT
CASSLSGTGELFF
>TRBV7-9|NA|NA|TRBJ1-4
TGTGCCAGCAGCCTCGGTGACAGGAACGAAAAACTGTTTTTT
CASSLGDRNEKLFF
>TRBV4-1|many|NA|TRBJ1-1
TGCGCCAGCAGCCAAGAGAATTTTGAGGCTGAAGCTTTCTTT
CASSQENFEAEAFF
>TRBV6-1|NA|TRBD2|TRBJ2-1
TGTGCCAGCATGGCGGGGGTAACCTACAATGAGCAGTTCTTC
CASMAGVTYNEQFF
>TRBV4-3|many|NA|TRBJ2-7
TGCGCCAGCAGCCAAGAATGGAGAGCGGCCGAGCAGTACTTC
CASSQEWRAAEQYF
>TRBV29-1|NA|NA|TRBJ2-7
TGCAGCGTTGTAGGGCAGGGGAGCGAGCAGTACTTC
CSVVGQGSEQYF
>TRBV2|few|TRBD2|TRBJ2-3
TGTGCCAGCAGTGATTTGGGCGGGGGTACAGATACGCAGTATTTT
CASSDLGGGTDTQYF
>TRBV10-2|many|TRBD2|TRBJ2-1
TGCGCCAGCAGTGATCCCGCGGGGGGCTCGGCGAATGAGCAGTTCTTC
CASSDPAGGSANEQFF
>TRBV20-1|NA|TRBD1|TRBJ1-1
TGCAGTGCTAAATCCGACCGGACAGGAAACCCGGACACTGAAGCTTTCTTT
CSAKSDRTGNPDTEAFF
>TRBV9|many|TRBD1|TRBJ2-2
TGTGCCAGCAGCGGACCCGGGACAGGGATCCCCGGGGAGCTGTTTTTT
CASSGPGTGIPGELFF
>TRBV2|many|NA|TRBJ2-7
TGTGCCAGCAGTGCTCAACTCGACAACTACGAGCAGTACTTC
CASSAQLDNYEQYF
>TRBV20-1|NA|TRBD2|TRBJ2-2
TGCAGTGCTAGAGCTAGCGGGGACACCGGGGAGCTGTTTTTT
CSARASGDTGELFF
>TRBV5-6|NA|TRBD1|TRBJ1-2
TGTGCCAGCAGCTTTACCGGGACAGGGGATTGGGGCTACACCTTC
CASSFTGTGDWGYTF
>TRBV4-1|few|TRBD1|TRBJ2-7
TGCGCCAGCAGCCAATCCACAGGGGGCGGCCGACACGAGCAGTACTTC
CASSQSTGGGRHEQYF
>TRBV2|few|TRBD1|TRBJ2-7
TGTGCCAGCAGTCCGGGACAGGGTCCCCACGAGCAGTACTTC
CASSPGQGPHEQYF
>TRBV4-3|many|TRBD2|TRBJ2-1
TGCGCCAGCAGCCAAGAACCAGCGGGAGTTCCCCACAATGAGCAGTTCTTC
CASSQEPAGVPHNEQFF
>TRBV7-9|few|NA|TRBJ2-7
TGTGCCAGCAGCTCCCTCCTCGGATACGAGCAGTACTTC
CASSSLLGYEQYF
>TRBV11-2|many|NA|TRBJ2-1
TGTGCCAGCAGCTTAGATTCAGGGTATACTTTGGCCGGTGAGCAGTTCTTC
CASSLDSGYTLAGEQFF
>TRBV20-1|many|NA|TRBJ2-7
TGCAGTGCTAGAGATTCTCGGCAGGGGGGTTACGAGCAGTACTTC
CSARDSRQGGYEQYF
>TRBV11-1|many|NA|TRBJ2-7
TGTGCCAGCAGCTCCTGGACCTGGGAGGGGACAGGCTTTCACGAGCAGTACTTC
CASSSWTWEGTGFHEQYF
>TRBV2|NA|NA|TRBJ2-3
TGTGCCAGCCGCCGGCCGGGACAAAGCACAGATACGCAGTATTTT
CASRRPGQSTDTQYF
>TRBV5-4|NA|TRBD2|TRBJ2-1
TGTGCTAGCAGCTCCTCGACTAGCGGGGGTAGGAATGAGCAGTTCTTC
CASSSSTSGGRNEQFF
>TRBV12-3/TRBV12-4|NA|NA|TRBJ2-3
TGTGCCAGCAGTTTTCCCCCCAACATCGCAGATACGCAGTATTTT
CASSFPPNIADTQYF
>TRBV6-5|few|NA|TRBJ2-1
TGTGCCAGCAGTTACTCGATGGTGTGGGAGGCCTACAATGAGCAGTTCTTC
CASSYSMVWEAYNEQFF
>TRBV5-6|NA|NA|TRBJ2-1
TGTGCCAGCAGCTTTAGCCAGCATGAGCAGTTCTTC
CASSFSQHEQFF
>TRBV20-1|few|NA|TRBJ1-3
TGCAGTGCTAGCTTACGGCAGCCGAGCTCTGGAAACACCATATATTTT
CSASLRQPSSGNTIYF
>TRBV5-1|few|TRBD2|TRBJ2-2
TGCGCCAGCAGCATCGGACTAGCGGGAGCGTACGGGAACACCGGGGAGCTGTTTTTT
CASSIGLAGAYGNTGELFF
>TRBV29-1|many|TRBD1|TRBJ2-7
TGCAGCGTGATACCGGGACAGGGCTACGAGCAGTACTTC
CSVIPGQGYEQYF
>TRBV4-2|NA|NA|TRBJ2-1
TGTGCCAGCAGCCATGGACCATCGGCGGAATCCTACAATGAGCAGTTCTTC
CASSHGPSAESYNEQFF
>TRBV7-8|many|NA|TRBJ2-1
TGTGCCAGCAGCTCCCCCCGTTCCGGGGCGGGGTACAATGAGCAGTTCTTC
CASSSPRSGAGYNEQFF
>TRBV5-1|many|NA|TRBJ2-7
TGCGCCAGCAGCTCCGACTTAGTTGGGAAAGAGCAGTACTTC
CASSSDLVGKEQYF
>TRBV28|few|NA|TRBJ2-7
TGTGCCAGCAGTTCAGTCCATGGCTACGAGCAGTACTTC
CASSSVHGYEQYF
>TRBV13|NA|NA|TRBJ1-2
TGTGCCAGCAGCTTACGCTTGCGGGTGCAGGTGGAGGATGGCTACACCTTC
CASSLRLRVQVEDGYTF
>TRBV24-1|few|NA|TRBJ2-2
TGTGCCACCAGTGATTTGTACACCGGGGAGCTGTTTTTT
CATSDLYTGELFF
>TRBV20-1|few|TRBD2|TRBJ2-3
TGCAGTGCTCAAATCAGCGGGACTAGCACAGATACGCAGTATTTT
CSAQISGTSTDTQYF
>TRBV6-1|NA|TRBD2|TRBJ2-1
TGTGCCAGCAGTGTAGCGGGAGGACTCAATGAGCAGTTCTTC
CASSVAGGLNEQFF
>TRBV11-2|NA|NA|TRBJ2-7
TGTGCCAGCAGCTACCCCCGGACCCACTTC
CASSYPRTHF
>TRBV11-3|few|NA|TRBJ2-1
TGTGCCAGCAGCTCCTATAGCTCCTACAATGAGCAGTTCTTC
CASSSYSSYNEQFF
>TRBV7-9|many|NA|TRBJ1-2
TGTGCCAGCAGCTTAGTCATCTCAGGAGATGGCTACACCTTC
CASSLVISGDGYTF
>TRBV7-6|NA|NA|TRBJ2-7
TGTGCCAGCAGCCCGGGACTCAAAAGGGGGGAGCAGTACTTC
CASSPGLKRGEQYF
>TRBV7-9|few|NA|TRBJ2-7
TGTGCCAGCAGCTCCACAACAATACCCTACGAGCAGTACTTC
CASSSTTIPYEQYF
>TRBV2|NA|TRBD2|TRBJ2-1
TGTGCCAGCAGCGCCTCTACTAGCGGGGGTCCCTCCTACAATGAGCAGTTCTTC
CASSASTSGGPSYNEQFF
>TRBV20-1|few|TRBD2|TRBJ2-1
TGCAGTGCTAGAGATTTGAGCGGGGGACCCTTCTACAATGAGCAGTTCTTC
CSARDLSGGPFYNEQFF
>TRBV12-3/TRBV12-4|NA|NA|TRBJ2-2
TGTGCCAGCAGTTTAAGTACAGGGCGGGCCGGGGAGCTGTTTTTT
CASSLSTGRAGELFF
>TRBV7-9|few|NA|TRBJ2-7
TGTGCCAGCAGCCAAACAGAAGGATACGAGCAGTACTTC
CASSQTEGYEQYF